The entry below describes one T cell receptor (beta chain). The antigen is not known. The germline CDR1 and CDR2 sequences are SGHRS and YFSETQ. The length of the CDR3 is 15 residues. V dropped 0 bases and J dropped 2 bases, with 12 bases sitting between them. Use of 60 Vbeta and 13 Jbeta primers characterized the PCR. Generated by immunoSEQ multiplex PCR, the TCRdb table keeps only in-frame clones and is missing some. The sample holds 240,000 or so clones, about 81% seen once. The sample comes from a study of cytomegalovirus exposure and HLA in healthy donors. Notes on the study in general: Several of the most significant clusters were apparently associated with common viral pathogens in a later analysis. One variant, a missense change in DCLRE1C, was linked in a later analysis to TCR beta V- and J-gene trimming.

The V call is TRBV5-1, the J call TRBJ2-7; possible D gene TRBD1, 6 bases. Sequencing was carried out using PBMCs. The clonotype comes from a woman in her thirties or forties in good health and CMV-seropositive. DNA of the CDR3: TGCGCCAGCAGCTTGGACGCGACAGGACCCTACGAGCAGTACTTC. As protein: CASSLDATGPYEQYF.